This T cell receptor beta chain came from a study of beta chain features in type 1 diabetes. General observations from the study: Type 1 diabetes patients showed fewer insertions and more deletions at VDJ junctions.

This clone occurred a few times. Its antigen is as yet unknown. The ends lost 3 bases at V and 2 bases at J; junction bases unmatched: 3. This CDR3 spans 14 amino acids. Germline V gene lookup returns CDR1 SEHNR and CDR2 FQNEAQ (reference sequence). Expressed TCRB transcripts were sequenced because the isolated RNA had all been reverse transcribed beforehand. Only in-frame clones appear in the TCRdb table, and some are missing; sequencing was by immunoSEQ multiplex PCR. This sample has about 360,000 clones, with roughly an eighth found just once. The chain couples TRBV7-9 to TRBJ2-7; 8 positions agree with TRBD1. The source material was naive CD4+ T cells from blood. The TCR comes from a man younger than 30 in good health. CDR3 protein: CASSLGQAAYEQYF. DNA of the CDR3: TGTGCCAGCAGCTTGGGACAGGCCGCCTACGAGCAGTACTTC.